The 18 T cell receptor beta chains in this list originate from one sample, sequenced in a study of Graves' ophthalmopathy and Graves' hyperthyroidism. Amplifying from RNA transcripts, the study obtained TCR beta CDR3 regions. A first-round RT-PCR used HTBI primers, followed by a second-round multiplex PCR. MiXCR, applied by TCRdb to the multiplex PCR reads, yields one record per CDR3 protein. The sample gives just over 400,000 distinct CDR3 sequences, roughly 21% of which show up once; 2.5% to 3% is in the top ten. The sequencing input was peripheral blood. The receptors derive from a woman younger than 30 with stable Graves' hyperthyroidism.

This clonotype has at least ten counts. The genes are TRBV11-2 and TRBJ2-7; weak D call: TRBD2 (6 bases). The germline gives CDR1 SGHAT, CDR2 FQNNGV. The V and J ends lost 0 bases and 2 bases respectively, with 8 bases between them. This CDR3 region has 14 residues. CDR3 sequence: CASSLDLATYEQYF. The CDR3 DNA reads TGTGCCAGCAGCTTAGATCTAGCGACCTACGAGCAGTACTTC.

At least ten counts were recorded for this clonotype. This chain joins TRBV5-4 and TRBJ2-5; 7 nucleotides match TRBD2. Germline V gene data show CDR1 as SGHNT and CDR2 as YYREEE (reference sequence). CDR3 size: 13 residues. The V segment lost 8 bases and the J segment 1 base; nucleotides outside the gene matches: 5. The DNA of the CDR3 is TGTGCCAGTACCAGCGGGACCCAAGAGACCCAGTACTTC. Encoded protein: CASTSGTQETQYF.

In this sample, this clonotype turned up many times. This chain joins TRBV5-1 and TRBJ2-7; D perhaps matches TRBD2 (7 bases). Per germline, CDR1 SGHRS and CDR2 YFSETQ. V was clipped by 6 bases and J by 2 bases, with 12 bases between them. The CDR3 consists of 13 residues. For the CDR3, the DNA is TGCGCCAGCAAGCAGGGGAGGGCCTACGAGCAGTACTTC. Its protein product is CASKQGRAYEQYF.

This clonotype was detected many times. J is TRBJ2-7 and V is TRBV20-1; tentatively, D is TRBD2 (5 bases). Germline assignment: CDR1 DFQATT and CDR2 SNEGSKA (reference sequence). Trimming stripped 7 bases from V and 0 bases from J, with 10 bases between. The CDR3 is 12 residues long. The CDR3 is CSGGRNSYEQYF. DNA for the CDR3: TGCAGTGGAGGGCGAAACTCCTACGAGCAGTACTTC.

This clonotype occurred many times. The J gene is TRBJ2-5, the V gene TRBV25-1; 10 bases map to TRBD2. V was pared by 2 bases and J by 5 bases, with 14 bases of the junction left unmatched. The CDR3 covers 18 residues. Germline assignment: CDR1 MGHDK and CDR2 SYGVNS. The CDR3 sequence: CASSETRGLAGVLETQYF. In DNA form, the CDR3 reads TGTGCCAGCAGTGAAACCCGGGGCCTAGCGGGAGTCTTGGAGACCCAGTACTTC.

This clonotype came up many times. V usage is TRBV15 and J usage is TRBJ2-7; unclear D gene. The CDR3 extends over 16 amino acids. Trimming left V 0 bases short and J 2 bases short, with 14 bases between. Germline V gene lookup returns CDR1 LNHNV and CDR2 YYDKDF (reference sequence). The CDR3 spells CATSRDYETEAYEQYF. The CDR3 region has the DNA TGTGCCACCAGCAGAGATTACGAGACTGAAGCCTACGAGCAGTACTTC.

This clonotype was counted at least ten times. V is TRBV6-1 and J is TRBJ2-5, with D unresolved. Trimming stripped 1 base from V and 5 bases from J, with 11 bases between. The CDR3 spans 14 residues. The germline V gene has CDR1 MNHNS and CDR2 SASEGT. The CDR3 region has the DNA TGTGCCAGCAGTGAAGTGGCTAGTGGGGAGACCCAGTACTTC. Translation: CASSEVASGETQYF.

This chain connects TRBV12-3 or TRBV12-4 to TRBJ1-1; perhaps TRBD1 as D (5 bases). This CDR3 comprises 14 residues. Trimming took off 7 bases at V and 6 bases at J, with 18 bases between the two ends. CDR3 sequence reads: CASKTVDASAEAFF. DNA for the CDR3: TGTGCCAGCAAGACAGTGGATGCTTCGGCTGAAGCTTTCTTT.

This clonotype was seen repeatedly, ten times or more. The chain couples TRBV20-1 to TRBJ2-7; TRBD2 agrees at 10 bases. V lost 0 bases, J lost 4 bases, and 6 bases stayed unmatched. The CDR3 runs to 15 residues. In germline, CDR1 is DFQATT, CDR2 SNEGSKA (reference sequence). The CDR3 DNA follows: TGCAGTGCTAGAGACTCCGGGACTAGCGTTTACGAGCAGTACTTC. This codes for CSARDSGTSVYEQYF.

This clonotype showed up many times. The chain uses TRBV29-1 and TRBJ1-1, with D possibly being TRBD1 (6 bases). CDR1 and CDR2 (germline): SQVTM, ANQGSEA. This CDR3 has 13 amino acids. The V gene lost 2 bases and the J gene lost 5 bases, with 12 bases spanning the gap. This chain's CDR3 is CSVERGLGTEAFF. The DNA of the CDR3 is TGCAGCGTTGAACGGGGGCTGGGAACTGAAGCTTTCTTT.

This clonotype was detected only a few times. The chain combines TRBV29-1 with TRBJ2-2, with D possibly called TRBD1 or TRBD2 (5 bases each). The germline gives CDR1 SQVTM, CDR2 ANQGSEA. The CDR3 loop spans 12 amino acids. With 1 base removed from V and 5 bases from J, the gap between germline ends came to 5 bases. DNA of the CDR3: TGCAGCGTTGAAGGGGGGACCGGGGAGCTGTTTTTT. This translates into CSVEGGTGELFF.

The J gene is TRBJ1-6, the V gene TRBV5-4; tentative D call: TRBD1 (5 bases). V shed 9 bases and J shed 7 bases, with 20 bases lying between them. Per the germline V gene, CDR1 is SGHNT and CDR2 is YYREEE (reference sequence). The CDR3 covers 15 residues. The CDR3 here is CATRSPAGQNSPLHF. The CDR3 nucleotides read TGTGCCACCAGGTCCCCGGCGGGGCAAAATTCACCCCTCCACTTT.

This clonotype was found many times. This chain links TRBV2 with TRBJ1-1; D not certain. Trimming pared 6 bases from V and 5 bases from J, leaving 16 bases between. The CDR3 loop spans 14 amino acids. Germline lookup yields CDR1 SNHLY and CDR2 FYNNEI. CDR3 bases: TGTGCCAGCAGCTATGGGGTAATGCAGACTGAAGCTTTCTTT. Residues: CASSYGVMQTEAFF.

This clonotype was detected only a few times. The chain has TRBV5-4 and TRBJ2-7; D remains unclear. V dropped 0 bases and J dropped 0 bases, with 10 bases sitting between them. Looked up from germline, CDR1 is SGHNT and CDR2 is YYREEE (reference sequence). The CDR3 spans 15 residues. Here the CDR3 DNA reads TGTGCCAGCAGCTTGGACATCGGGTTCTCCTACGAGCAGTACTTC. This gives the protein CASSLDIGFSYEQYF.

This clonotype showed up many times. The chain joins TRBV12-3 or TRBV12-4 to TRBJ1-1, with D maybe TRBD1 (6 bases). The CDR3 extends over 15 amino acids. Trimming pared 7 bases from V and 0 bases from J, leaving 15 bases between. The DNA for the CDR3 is TGTGCCAGCAACCGGGGGGCACAGATGAACACTGAAGCTTTCTTT. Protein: CASNRGAQMNTEAFF.

The CDR3 DNA follows: TGTGCCTGGACTTCGGGGGGCCCTGAAGCTTTCTTT. Its protein product is CAWTSGGPEAFF. The chain employs TRBV30 and TRBJ1-1; possible D gene TRBD1, 6 bases. Germline assignment: CDR1 GTSNPN and CDR2 SVGIG (reference sequence). This CDR3 has 12 amino acids. Trimming removed 4 bases at V and 6 bases at J, with 12 bases between.

The CDR3 protein is CASSSGGQGRNQPQHF. DNA for the CDR3: TGTGCCAGCAGCTCAGGAGGACAGGGACGCAATCAGCCCCAGCATTTT. The V call is TRBV11-2, the J call TRBJ1-5; 8 bases are shared with TRBD1. Germline-derived CDR1 and CDR2 are SGHAT and FQNNGV. Losses at the gene ends were 4 bases for V and 2 bases for J; bases not matched to a gene: 7. CDR3 length equals 16 residues.

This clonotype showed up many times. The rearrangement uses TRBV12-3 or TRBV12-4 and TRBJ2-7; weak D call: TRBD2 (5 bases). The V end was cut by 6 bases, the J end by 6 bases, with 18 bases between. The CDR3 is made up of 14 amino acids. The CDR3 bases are TGTGCCAGCAGCCCTCCTTTTGCGGGCGTCGAGCAGTACTTC. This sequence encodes CASSPPFAGVEQYF.